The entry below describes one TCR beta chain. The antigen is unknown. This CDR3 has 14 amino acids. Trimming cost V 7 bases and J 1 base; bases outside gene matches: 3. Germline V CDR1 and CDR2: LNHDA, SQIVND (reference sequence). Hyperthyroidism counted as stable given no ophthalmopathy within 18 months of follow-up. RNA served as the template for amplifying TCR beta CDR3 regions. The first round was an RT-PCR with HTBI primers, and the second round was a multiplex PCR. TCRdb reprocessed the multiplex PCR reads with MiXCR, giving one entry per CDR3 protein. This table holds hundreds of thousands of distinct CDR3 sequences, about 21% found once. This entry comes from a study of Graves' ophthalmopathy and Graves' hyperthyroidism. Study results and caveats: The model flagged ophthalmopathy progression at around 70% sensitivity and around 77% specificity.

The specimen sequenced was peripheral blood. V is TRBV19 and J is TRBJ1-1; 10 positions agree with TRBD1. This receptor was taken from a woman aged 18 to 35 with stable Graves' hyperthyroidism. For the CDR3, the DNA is TGTGCCAGTATCCGGACAGGGGGGAACACTGAAGCTTTCTTT. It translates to CASIRTGGNTEAFF.